These 11 T cell receptor beta chains were all obtained from the same sample, sequenced in a study of blood T cell repertoires in COVID-19. TCRdb keeps only in-frame clones here, not all; method: immunoSEQ multiplex PCR. The sample records 450,000 to 600,000 clones, about nine tenths being singletons. The sample comprised PBMCs or T cells enriched from blood (not recorded which). Receptor source: a woman aged 18-29 years who had recovered from COVID-19.

This clone appeared once. The V call is TRBV24-1, the J call TRBJ2-2; D remains unclear. From germline, CDR1 is KGHDR and CDR2 SFDVKD. The CDR3 covers 12 residues. With 8 bases removed from V and 4 bases from J, the gap between germline ends came to 7 bases. The CDR3 DNA reads TGTGCCACCATTCGGTCCACCGGGGAGCTGTTTTTT. Protein product: CATIRSTGELFF.

This clone appeared once. V and J are TRBV28 and TRBJ1-4; 9 bases are shared with TRBD1. The CDR3 runs to 14 residues. Germline-derived CDR1 and CDR2 are MDHEN and SYDVKM. Trimming took 2 bases from V and 8 from J; bases not matched to a gene: 3. The CDR3 DNA reads as TGTGCCAGCAGTTTAGGACAGGGGAGGGAAAAACTGTTTTTT. Translating it yields CASSLGQGREKLFF.

V is TRBV7-9 and J is TRBJ2-5; D is perhaps TRBD2 (7 bases). The CDR3 sequence is 14 residues long. V gave up 0 bases and J gave up 5 bases, with 10 bases separating them. Germline V gene lookup returns CDR1 SEHNR and CDR2 FQNEAQ (reference sequence). As DNA, the CDR3 is TGTGCCAGCAGCTTAGCGGGGGGGCTTGAGACCCAGTACTTC. It encodes CASSLAGGLETQYF.

On this clone: At one of its ends the junction is not consistent with the germline gene, which may arise from a read error. The chain has TRBV6-6 and TRBJ2-2, with D possibly matching TRBD2 (5 bases). The CDR3 extends over 16 amino acids. Germline assignment: CDR1 MNHNY and CDR2 SVGAGI (reference sequence). The CDR3: CASSHSTEANTGELFF. In nucleotides, the CDR3 is TGTGCCAGCAGTCACTCGACGGAGGCGAACACCGGGGAGCTGTTTTTT.

V is TRBV24-1 and J is TRBJ2-7, with 10 nucleotides matching TRBD1. Trimming at V came to 5 bases and at J to 5 bases, leaving 2 bases not matched to a gene. CDR1 is KGHDR and CDR2 is SFDVKD in the germline V gene. CDR3 size: 13 residues. For the CDR3, the DNA is TGTGCCACCAGTGGGGGGACAGGGGACGAGCAGTACTTC. Residues: CATSGGTGDEQYF.

The chain combines TRBV28 with TRBJ2-3, with TRBD2 matching over 7 bases. This CDR3 has 16 residues. Germline V gene data show CDR1 as MDHEN and CDR2 as SYDVKM. The V segment lost 7 bases and the J segment 6 bases; nucleotides outside the gene matches: 16. DNA of the CDR3: TGTGCCAGCACCTCCTTCAGCGGGGCTCTGTCGGATACGCAGTATTTT. It codes for CASTSFSGALSDTQYF.

The chain is built from TRBV5-5 and TRBJ1-5, with a possible D match to TRBD1 (6 bases). The germline V and J ends were trimmed by 2 bases and 5 bases, with 14 bases remaining between them. Germline CDR1 and CDR2: SGHKS and YYEKEE (reference sequence). The length of the CDR3 is 15 residues. The CDR3 bases are TGTGCCAGCAGCTTAGATACAGGGATCGATCAGCCCCAGCATTTT. Translation gives CASSLDTGIDQPQHF.

This clone appeared once. The chain combines TRBV28 with TRBJ1-1, with D unclear. Germline CDR1 reads MDHEN; CDR2 reads SYDVKM. The CDR3 consists of 13 residues. V lost 6 bases and J 3 bases, leaving 11 bases between the germline ends. CDR3 coding DNA: TGTGCCAGCAGCCCCGACGGAGACACTGAAGCTTTCTTT. Its protein is CASSPDGDTEAFF.

The J gene is TRBJ2-7, the V gene TRBV5-5; TRBD1 matches 7 bases. With V trimmed by 1 base and J by 2 bases, 6 bases remained unmatched. The CDR3 covers 15 residues. Germline assignment: CDR1 SGHKS and CDR2 YYEKEE (reference sequence). CDR3 residues: CASSLHQGDTYEQYF. CDR3 DNA: TGTGCCAGCAGCTTGCATCAGGGGGACACCTACGAGCAGTACTTC.

The chain combines TRBV29-1 with TRBJ1-1, with 7 bases identical to TRBD1. Per the germline V gene, CDR1 is SQVTM and CDR2 is ANQGSEA. The ends lost 4 bases at V and 4 bases at J; junction bases unmatched: 6. CDR3 length: 13 amino acids. CDR3 nucleotide sequence: TGCAGCGTTGTAAACAGGGGAACCACTGAAGCTTTCTTT. This sequence encodes CSVVNRGTTEAFF.

This chain links TRBV6-5 with TRBJ2-3; D may be TRBD2 (5 bases). The CDR3 is 13 residues long. The germline V gene has CDR1 MNHEY and CDR2 SVGAGI. V shed 11 bases and J shed 0 bases, with 12 bases lying between them. The CDR3 loop is CALAVASTDTQYF. CDR3 nucleotides: TGTGCCCTAGCCGTAGCTAGCACAGATACGCAGTATTTT.